This T cell receptor (beta chain) derives from a study of CD8 T cells in Susac syndrome. Germline V CDR1 and CDR2: SGDLS, YYNGEE. The CDR3 length is 15 residues. With 0 bases removed from V and 7 bases from J, the gap between germline ends came to 14 bases. Random hexamers served to reverse transcribe roughly 0.5 to 1 ug RNA. An immunoSEQ multiplex PCR generated amplified TCR beta CDR3 products spanning 54 Vbeta and 13 Jbeta. TCRdb called the immunoSEQ multiplex PCR reads again in MiXCR, with one record for every CDR3 protein. The data contain roughly 200,000 distinct CDR3 sequences, 90% to 97% of them seen just once; the ten biggest clones take up approximately 0.088%.

Sequencing was done on a sample of CD4+ T cells from PBMCs. The chain employs TRBV9 and TRBJ1-5; tentative D call: TRBD1 (5 bases). The TCR originated in a human donor with multiple sclerosis. This CDR3 is CASSVGLGDFQPQHF. Here the CDR3 DNA reads TGTGCCAGCAGCGTAGGCCTCGGGGACTTCCAGCCCCAGCATTTT. The full variable domain, in which reference TRBV9 and TRBJ1-5 provide the parts outside the CDR3, is DSGVTQTPKHLITATGQRVTLRCSPRSGDLSVYWYQQSLDQGLQFLIQYYNGEERAKGNILERFSAQQFPDLHSELNLSSLELGDSALYFCASSVGLGDFQPQHFGDGTRLSIL.